This T cell receptor beta chain was obtained from a study of response to subunit inactivated influenza vaccine. Germline V lookup: CDR1 DFQATT, CDR2 SNEGSKA (reference sequence). This CDR3 comprises 12 residues. V was trimmed by 1 base and J by 11 bases, leaving 14 bases between them. The sample holds a few counts of this clonotype. TCRdb reprocessed the RT-PCR reads via MiXCR and lists one record per CDR3 protein. The table records about 800,000 distinct CDR3 sequences, 21% of them present only once. This receptor was identified in a man aged 45-65 years who received an inactivated influenza vaccine. Source: PBMCs from blood, taken more than 4 days after vaccination. This chain joins TRBV20-1 and TRBJ1-1; D unclear. The CDR3 DNA is TGCAGTGCTAGAGCGGTGGTTGGCGAGGCTTTCTTT. Translated: CSARAVVGEAFF.